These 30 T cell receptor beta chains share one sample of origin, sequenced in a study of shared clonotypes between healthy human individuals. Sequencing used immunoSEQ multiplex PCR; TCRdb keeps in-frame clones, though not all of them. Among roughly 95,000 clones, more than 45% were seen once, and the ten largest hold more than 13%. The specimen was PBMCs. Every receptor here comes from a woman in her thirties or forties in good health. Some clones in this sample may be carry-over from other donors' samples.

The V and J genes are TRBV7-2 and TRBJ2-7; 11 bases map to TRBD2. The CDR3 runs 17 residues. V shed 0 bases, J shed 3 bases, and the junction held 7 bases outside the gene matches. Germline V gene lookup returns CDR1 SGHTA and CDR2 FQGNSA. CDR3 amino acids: CASSLAGTSGSIYEQYF. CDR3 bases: TGTGCCAGCAGCTTAGCGGGAACTAGCGGGAGTATCTACGAGCAGTACTTC.

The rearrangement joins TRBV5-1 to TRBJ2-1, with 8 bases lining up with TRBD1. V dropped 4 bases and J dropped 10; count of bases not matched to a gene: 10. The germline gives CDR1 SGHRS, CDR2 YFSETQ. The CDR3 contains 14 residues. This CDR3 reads CASSPRTGRNEQFF. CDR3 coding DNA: TGCGCCAGCAGCCCCCGGACAGGGCGGAACGAGCAGTTCTTC.

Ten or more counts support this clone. This CDR3 is CASSYQGDGELFF. The DNA for the CDR3 is TGTGCCAGCAGCTACCAGGGCGACGGGGAGCTGTTTTTT. The chain links TRBV7-3 to TRBJ2-2, with D perhaps TRBD1 (5 bases). CDR3 length: 13 residues. Germline V gene data show CDR1 as SGHTA and CDR2 as FQGTGA. V was shortened by 4 bases and J by 7 bases, with 10 bases between the two germline ends.

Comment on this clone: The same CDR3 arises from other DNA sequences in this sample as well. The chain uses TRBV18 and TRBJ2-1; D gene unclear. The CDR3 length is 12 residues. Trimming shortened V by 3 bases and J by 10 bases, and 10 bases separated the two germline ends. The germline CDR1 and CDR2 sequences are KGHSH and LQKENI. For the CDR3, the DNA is TGTGCCAGCTCACCCGACTCACGGGAGCAGTTCTTC. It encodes CASSPDSREQFF.

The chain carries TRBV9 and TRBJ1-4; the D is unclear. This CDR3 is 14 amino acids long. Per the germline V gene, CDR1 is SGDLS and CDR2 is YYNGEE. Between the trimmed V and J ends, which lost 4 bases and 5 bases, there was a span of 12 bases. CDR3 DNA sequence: TGTGCCAGCAGCAAATCGGGAGAGAATGAAAAACTGTTTTTT. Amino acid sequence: CASSKSGENEKLFF.

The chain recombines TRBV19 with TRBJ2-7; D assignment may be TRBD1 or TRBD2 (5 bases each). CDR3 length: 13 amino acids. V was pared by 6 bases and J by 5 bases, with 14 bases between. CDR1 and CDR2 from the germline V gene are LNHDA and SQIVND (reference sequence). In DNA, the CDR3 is TGTGCCAGTAGCCGGGGCCTCAACAACGAGCAGTACTTC. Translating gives CASSRGLNNEQYF.

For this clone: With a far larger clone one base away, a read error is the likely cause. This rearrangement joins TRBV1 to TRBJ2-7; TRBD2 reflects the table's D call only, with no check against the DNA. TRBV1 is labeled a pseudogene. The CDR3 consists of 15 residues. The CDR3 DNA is TGCACCAGCAGCCAAGATATGACTTCCTCCTACGAGCAGTACTTC. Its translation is CTSSQDMTSSYEQYF.

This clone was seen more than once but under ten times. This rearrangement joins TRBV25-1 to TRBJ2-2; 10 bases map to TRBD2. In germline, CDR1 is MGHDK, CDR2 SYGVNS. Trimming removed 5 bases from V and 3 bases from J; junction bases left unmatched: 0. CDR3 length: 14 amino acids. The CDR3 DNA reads TGTGCCAGCAGTAGCGGGAGGGACACCGGGGAGCTGTTTTTT. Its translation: CASSSGRDTGELFF.

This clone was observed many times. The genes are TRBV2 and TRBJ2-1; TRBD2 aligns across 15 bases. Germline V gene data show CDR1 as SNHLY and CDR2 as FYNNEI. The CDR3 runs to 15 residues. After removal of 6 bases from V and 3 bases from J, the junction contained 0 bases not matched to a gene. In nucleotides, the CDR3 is TGTGCCAGCAGGGGACTAGCGGGAGGCTACAATGAGCAGTTCTTC. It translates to CASRGLAGGYNEQFF.

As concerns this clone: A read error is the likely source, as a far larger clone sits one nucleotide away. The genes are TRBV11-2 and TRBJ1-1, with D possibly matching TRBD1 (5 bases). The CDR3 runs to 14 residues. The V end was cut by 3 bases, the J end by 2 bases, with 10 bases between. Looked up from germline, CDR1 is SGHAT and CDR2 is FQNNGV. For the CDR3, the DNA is TGTGCCAGCAGCTTGCTGACAGCTAACACTGAAGCTTTCTTT. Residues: CASSLLTANTEAFF.

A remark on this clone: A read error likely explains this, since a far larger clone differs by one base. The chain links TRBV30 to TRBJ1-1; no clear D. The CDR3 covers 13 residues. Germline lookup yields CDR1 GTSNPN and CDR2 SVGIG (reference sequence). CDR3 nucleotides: TGTGCCTGGAGTGTAGCAGAGAACACTGAAGCTCTCTTT. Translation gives CAWSVAENTEALF.

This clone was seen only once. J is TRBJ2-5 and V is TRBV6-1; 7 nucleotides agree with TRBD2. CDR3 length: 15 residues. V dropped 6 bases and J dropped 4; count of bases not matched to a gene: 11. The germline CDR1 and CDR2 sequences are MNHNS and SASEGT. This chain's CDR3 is CASSPALGRGETQYF. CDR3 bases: TGTGCCAGCAGCCCAGCCTTGGGGAGGGGAGAGACCCAGTACTTC.

The CDR3 sequence is CASSLAVIPPYEQYF. In DNA form, the CDR3 reads TGCGCCAGCAGCTTGGCTGTTATTCCCCCCTACGAGCAGTACTTC. The chain is built from TRBV5-1 and TRBJ2-5; D gene ambiguous. Gene TRBJ2-7 matches the end of the DNA better, so the J call may be wrong. The CDR3 length is 15 residues. The germline V gene encodes CDR1 SGHRS and CDR2 YFSETQ.

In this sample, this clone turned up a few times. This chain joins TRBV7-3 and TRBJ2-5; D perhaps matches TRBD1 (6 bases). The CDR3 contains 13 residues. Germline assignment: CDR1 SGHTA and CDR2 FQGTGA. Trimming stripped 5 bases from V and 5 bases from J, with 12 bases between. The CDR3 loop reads CASSPTRGETQYF. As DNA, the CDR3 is TGTGCCAGCAGCCCTACTAGGGGGGAGACCCAGTACTTC.

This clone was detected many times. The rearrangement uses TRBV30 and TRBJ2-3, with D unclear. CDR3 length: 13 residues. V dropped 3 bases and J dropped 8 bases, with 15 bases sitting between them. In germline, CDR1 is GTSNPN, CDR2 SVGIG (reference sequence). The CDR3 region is CAWRSVQSATQYF. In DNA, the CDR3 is TGTGCCTGGAGGTCGGTTCAATCGGCTACGCAGTATTTT.

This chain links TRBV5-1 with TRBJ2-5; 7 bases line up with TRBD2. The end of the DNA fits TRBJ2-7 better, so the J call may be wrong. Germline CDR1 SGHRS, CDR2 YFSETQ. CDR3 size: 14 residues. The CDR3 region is CASSVPSSGYEQYF. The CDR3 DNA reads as TGCGCCAGCAGCGTCCCGTCTAGCGGATACGAGCAGTACTTC.

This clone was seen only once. The CDR3 bases are TGTGCCTGGAGTACTACAGGGGCCACTGAAGCTTTCTTT. Translated: CAWSTTGATEAFF. The chain couples TRBV30 to TRBJ1-1; 7 bases agree with TRBD1. Germline lookup yields CDR1 GTSNPN and CDR2 SVGIG (reference sequence). The ends lost 2 bases at V and 4 bases at J; junction bases unmatched: 4. The CDR3 is 13 amino acids.

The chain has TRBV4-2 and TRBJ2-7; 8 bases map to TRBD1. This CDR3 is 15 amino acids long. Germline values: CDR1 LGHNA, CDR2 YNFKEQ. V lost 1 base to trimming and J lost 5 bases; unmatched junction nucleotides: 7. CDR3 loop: CASSQAPQGADEQYF. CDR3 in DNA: TGTGCCAGCAGCCAAGCCCCGCAGGGGGCGGACGAGCAGTACTTC.

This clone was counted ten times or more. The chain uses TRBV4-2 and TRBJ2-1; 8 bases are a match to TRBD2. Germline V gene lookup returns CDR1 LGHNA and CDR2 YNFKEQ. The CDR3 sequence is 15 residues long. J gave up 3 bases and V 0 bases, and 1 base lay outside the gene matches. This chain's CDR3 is CASSQELADYNEQFF. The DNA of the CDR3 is TGTGCCAGCAGCCAAGAACTAGCGGACTACAATGAGCAGTTCTTC.

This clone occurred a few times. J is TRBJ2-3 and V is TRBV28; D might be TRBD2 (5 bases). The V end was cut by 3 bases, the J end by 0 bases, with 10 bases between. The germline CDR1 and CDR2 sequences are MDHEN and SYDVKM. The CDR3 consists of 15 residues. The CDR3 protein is CASSFRTPSTDTQYF. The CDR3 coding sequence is TGTGCCAGCAGTTTCCGGACTCCTAGCACAGATACGCAGTATTTT.

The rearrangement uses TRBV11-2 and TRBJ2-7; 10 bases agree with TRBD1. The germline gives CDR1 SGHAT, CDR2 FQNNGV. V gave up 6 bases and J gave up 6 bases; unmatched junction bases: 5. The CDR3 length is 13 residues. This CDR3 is CASRRDRGGEQYF. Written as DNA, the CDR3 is TGTGCCAGCAGACGGGACAGGGGTGGCGAGCAGTACTTC. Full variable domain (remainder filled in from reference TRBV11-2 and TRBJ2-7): EAGVAQSPRYKIIEKRQSVAFWCNPISGHATLYWYQQILGQGPKLLIQFQNNGVVDDSQLPKDRFSAERLKGVDSTLKIQPAKLEDSAVYLCASRRDRGGEQYFGPGTRLTVT.

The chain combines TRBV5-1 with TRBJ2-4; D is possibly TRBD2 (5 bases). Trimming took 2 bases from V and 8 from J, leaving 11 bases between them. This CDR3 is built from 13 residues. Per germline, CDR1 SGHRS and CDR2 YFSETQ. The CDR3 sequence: CASSLTGMDIQYF. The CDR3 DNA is TGCGCCAGCAGCTTAACGGGAATGGACATTCAGTACTTC.

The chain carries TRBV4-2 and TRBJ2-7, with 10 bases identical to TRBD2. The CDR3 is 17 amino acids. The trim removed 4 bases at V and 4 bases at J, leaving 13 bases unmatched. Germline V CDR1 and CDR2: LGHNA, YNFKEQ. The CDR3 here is CASSRPASASGSYEQYF. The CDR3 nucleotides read TGTGCCAGCAGCCGCCCGGCCTCGGCTAGCGGGAGTTACGAGCAGTACTTC.

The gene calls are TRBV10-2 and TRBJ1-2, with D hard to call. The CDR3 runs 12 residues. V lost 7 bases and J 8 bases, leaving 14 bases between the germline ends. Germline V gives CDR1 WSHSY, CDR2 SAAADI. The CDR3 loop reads CASNPNPGGYTF. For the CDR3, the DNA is TGCGCCAGCAACCCGAACCCTGGGGGCTACACCTTC.

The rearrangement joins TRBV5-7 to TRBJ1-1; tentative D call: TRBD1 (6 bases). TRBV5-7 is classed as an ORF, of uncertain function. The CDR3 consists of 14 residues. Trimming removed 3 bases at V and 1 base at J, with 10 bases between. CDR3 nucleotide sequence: TGTGCCAGCAGCTACCCGGACAGGAACACTGAAGCTTTCTTT. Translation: CASSYPDRNTEAFF.

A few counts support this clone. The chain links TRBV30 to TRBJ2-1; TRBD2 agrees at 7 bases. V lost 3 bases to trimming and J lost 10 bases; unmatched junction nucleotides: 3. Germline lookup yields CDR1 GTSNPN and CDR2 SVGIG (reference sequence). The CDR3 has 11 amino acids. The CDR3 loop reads CAWSREAEQFF. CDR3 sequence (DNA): TGTGCCTGGAGCCGGGAGGCCGAGCAGTTCTTC.

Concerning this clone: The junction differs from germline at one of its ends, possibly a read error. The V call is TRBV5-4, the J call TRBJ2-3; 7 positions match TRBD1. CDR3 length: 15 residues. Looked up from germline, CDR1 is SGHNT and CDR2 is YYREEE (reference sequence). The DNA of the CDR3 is TGTGCCACCAGCTCGGGACAGACATACCTGGATACGCAGTATTTT. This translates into CATSSGQTYLDTQYF.

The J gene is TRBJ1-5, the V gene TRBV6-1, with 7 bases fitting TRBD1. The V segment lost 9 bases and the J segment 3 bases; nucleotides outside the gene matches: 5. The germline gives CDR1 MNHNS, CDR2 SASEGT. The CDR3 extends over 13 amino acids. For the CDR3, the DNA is TGTGCCAGTGGGGACAGTTTCAATCAGCCCCAGCATTTT. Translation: CASGDSFNQPQHF.

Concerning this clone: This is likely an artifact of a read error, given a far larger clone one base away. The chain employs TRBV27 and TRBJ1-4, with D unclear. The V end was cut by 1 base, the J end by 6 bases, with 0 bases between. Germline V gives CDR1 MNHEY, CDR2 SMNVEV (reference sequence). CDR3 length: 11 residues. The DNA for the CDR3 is TGTGCCAGCAGTTTATATGAAAAACTGTTTTTT. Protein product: CASSLYEKLFF.

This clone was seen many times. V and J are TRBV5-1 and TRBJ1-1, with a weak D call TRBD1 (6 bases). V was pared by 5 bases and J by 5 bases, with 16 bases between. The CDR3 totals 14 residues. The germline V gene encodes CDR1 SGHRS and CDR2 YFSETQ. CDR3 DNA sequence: TGCGCCAGCAGGTTATCAGGGGCAGAAACTGAAGCTTTCTTT. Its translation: CASRLSGAETEAFF.